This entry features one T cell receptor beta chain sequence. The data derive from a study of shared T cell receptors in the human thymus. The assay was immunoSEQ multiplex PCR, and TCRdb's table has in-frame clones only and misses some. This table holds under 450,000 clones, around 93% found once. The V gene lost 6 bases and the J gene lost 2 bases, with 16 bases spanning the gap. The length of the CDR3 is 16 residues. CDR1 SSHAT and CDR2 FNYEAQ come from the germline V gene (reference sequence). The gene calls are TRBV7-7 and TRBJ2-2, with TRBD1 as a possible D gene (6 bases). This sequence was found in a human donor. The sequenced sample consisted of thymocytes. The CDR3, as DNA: TGTGCCAGCAGATGCTCAGGGGACGTCAACACCGGGGAGCTGTTTTTT. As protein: CASRCSGDVNTGELFF.